The clone carrying this TCR beta chain was seen ten or more times. The source of the sample is a study of neurological immune-mediated disorders. CDR3 length equals 16 residues. Germline assignment: CDR1 MNHEY and CDR2 SVGEGT. Trimming pared 7 bases from V and 0 bases from J, leaving 18 bases between. TCRdb called the 5' RACE reads again in MiXCR, with one record for every CDR3 protein. The repertoire consists of about 55,000 distinct CDR3 sequences, with 3% to 4.5% occurring once and the leading ten covering approximately 1.5%. The genes are TRBV6-2 or TRBV6-3 and TRBJ1-1; D is perhaps TRBD1 (5 bases). The sequenced material came from PBMCs. This TCR came from a man aged 25-40 years with multiple sclerosis. CDR3 sequence: CASTSNRQRMNTEAFF. In nucleotides, the CDR3 is TGTGCCAGCACCTCCAATAGACAGAGGATGAACACTGAAGCTTTCTTT.